The TCR beta chain under discussion was sequenced for a study of blood T cell repertoires in COVID-19. Study summary: Sources were T cells, B-cell-depleted T cells, or PBMCs; the material itself was cDNA or gDNA.

Germline V lookup: CDR1 MDHEN, CDR2 SYDVKM. The CDR3 contains 14 residues. The V and J ends lost 6 bases and 3 bases respectively, with 15 bases between them. Enrolment of Seattle patients took place during active infection, and they were followed longitudinally. Produced via immunoSEQ multiplex PCR; TCRdb's table is partial and in-frame only. The sample holds about 68,000 clones, 90% to 95% seen once. The J gene is TRBJ2-7, the V gene TRBV28; a weak D match, TRBD1 (5 bases). The receptor was isolated from a man aged 35-49 years with COVID-19, enrolled during active disease. Source material: peripheral blood. The chain's CDR3 is CASRPGNGIYEQYF. The DNA for the CDR3 is TGTGCCAGCAGACCAGGGAATGGGATCTACGAGCAGTACTTC. Together with reference TRBV28 and TRBJ2-7, the CDR3 gives the full variable domain: DVKVTQSSRYLVKRTGEKVFLECVQDMDHENMFWYRQDPGLGLRLIYFSYDVKMKEKGDIPEGYSVSREKKERFSLILESASTNQTSMYLCASRPGNGIYEQYFGPGTRLTVT.